This entry lists 19 T cell receptor beta chains sequenced from one sample in a study of pediatric ulcerative colitis. Sequenced by immunoSEQ multiplex PCR; TCRdb stores in-frame clones only, minus some. Of approximately 32,000 clones in the sample, roughly four fifths were seen once. Sequencing input: blood. All receptors come from a boy under 18 with severe ulcerative colitis.

Written as DNA, the CDR3 is TGTGCCAGCAGCGAATCCCTCTATGGGGCCGGAAATGAGCAGTTCTTC. Residues: CASSESLYGAGNEQFF. J is TRBJ2-1 and V is TRBV7-2; TRBD1 is a possible D gene (5 bases). CDR1 is SGHTA, CDR2 FQGNSA, per germline. V shed 5 bases and J shed 7 bases, with 21 bases lying between them. This CDR3 is built from 16 residues.

This chain uses TRBV7-9 with TRBJ1-2, with a possible D match to TRBD1 (6 bases). Germline V gives CDR1 SEHNR, CDR2 FQNEAQ (reference sequence). V dropped 6 bases and J dropped 8 bases, with 19 bases sitting between them. This CDR3 contains 14 residues. For the CDR3, the DNA is TGTGCCAGCAGTTCTCCACCAGGGGTGGAGGGCTACACCTTC. Protein product: CASSSPPGVEGYTF.

The chain joins TRBV19 to TRBJ2-1, with 10 bases matching TRBD2. The trim removed 3 bases at V and 4 bases at J, leaving 6 bases unmatched. The length of the CDR3 is 16 residues. In germline, CDR1 is LNHDA, CDR2 SQIVND (reference sequence). The CDR3 nucleotides are TGTGCCAGTAGTATCGCTAGCGGGGGAGCTTACAATGAGCAGTTCTTC. As protein: CASSIASGGAYNEQFF.

The chain uses TRBV19 and TRBJ2-1; 10 bases are shared with TRBD2. CDR1 is LNHDA, CDR2 SQIVND, per germline (reference sequence). The CDR3 has 14 residues. The ends lost 3 bases at V and 9 bases at J; junction bases unmatched: 5. The CDR3 region is CASSIQRGGVEQFF. For the CDR3, the DNA is TGTGCCAGTAGTATCCAGCGGGGGGGCGTTGAGCAGTTCTTC.

V and J are TRBV29-1 and TRBJ1-2; 9 positions match TRBD1. The junction had 13 bases not matched to a gene; V was cut back by 3 bases and J by 5 bases. This CDR3 is built from 16 residues. Germline loops: CDR1 SQVTM, CDR2 ANQGSEA. CDR3 sequence: CSVEFISGTGMYGYTF. CDR3 sequence (DNA): TGCAGCGTTGAGTTCATTTCCGGGACAGGGATGTATGGCTACACCTTC.

This clone has only a few counts. CDR3 sequence reads: CASSPRTINEQFF. The CDR3 nucleotides read TGTGCCAGCAGTCCCCGGACCATCAATGAGCAGTTCTTC. The chain recombines TRBV27 with TRBJ2-1; D not certain. This CDR3 spans 13 amino acids. The V gene's germline CDR1 is MNHEY and CDR2 SMNVEV (reference sequence). Trimming cost V 5 bases and J 6 bases, with 11 bases left between them.

The chain uses TRBV18 and TRBJ1-5, with D possibly TRBD1 on 6 matching bases. The germline V gene encodes CDR1 KGHSH and CDR2 LQKENI. Trimming removed 3 bases from V and 4 bases from J, with 7 bases in between. CDR3 length: 13 amino acids. CDR3 in DNA: TGTGCCAGCTCACCGGACAGAAATCAGCCCCAGCATTTT. Translating it yields CASSPDRNQPQHF.

The chain uses TRBV7-2 and TRBJ1-5, with 8 bases fitting TRBD1. This CDR3 is 15 amino acids long. Germline V gives CDR1 SGHTA, CDR2 FQGNSA. With 5 bases clipped from V and 4 bases from J, the junction kept 7 bases outside the gene matches. The CDR3 is CASSARTGTNQPQHF. CDR3 coding DNA: TGTGCCAGCAGCGCTCGGACAGGGACGAATCAGCCCCAGCATTTT.

The rearrangement joins TRBV6-1 to TRBJ2-1; 10 bases match TRBD2. CDR3 length equals 15 residues. Per the germline V gene, CDR1 is MNHNS and CDR2 is SASEGT. The ends lost 3 bases at V and 10 bases at J; junction bases unmatched: 9. In DNA form, the CDR3 reads TGTGCCAGCAGTGATCCGGGACTAGCGTTCGGGGAGCAGTTCTTC. Residues: CASSDPGLAFGEQFF.

The chain carries TRBV11-2 and TRBJ2-7; 7 nucleotides line up with TRBD2. V lost 5 bases to trimming and J lost 3 bases; unmatched junction nucleotides: 10. CDR3 size: 15 residues. The germline CDR1 and CDR2 sequences are SGHAT and FQNNGV. The CDR3 DNA sequence: TGTGCCAGCAGCCAACACGGGGGGTACCACTACGAGCAGTACTTC. Its translation: CASSQHGGYHYEQYF. The entire variable domain, with the rest obtained from reference TRBV11-2 and TRBJ2-7, is as follows: EAGVAQSPRYKIIEKRQSVAFWCNPISGHATLYWYQQILGQGPKLLIQFQNNGVVDDSQLPKDRFSAERLKGVDSTLKIQPAKLEDSAVYLCASSQHGGYHYEQYFGPGTRLTVT.

CDR3 in amino acids: CATSDERWNTEAFF. CDR3 nucleotides: TGTGCCACCTCTGACGAAAGGTGGAACACTGAAGCTTTCTTT. The rearrangement uses TRBV19 and TRBJ1-1, with D hard to call. CDR3 size: 14 residues. V was cut by 10 bases and J by 1 base, with 16 bases left in between. Germline CDR1 is LNHDA and CDR2 is SQIVND (reference sequence). Variable domain in full (rest from reference TRBV19 and TRBJ1-1): DGGITQSPKYLFRKEGQNVTLSCEQNLNHDAMYWYRQDPGQGLRLIYYSQIVNDFQKGDIAEGYSVSREKKESFPLTVTSAQKNPTAFYLCATSDERWNTEAFFGQGTRLTVV.

This clone was counted between two and nine times. CDR3 sequence reads: CASSPGWGGEYSNQPQHF. Here the CDR3 DNA reads TGTGCCAGCAGCCCTGGGTGGGGCGGCGAATATAGCAATCAGCCCCAGCATTTT. The V call is TRBV7-9, the J call TRBJ1-5; maybe TRBD1 (5 bases). This CDR3 is 18 amino acids long. V lost 5 bases, J lost 0 bases, and 20 bases lay in between. The germline CDR1 and CDR2 sequences are SEHNR and FQNEAQ (reference sequence).

The CDR3 DNA is TGCGCCAGCAGAGCCGGGACTAGCTTCTTCCCAGAGACCCAGTACTTC. This sequence encodes CASRAGTSFFPETQYF. The chain combines TRBV5-1 with TRBJ2-5; 9 bases map to TRBD2. V dropped 5 bases and J dropped 4; count of bases not matched to a gene: 12. The CDR3 loop spans 16 amino acids. Looked up from germline, CDR1 is SGHRS and CDR2 is YFSETQ.

The chain uses TRBV5-4 and TRBJ2-5; D unresolved. This CDR3 is 11 amino acids long. V was trimmed by 2 bases and J by 5 bases, leaving 4 bases between them. The germline V gene has CDR1 SGHNT and CDR2 YYREEE (reference sequence). CDR3 nucleotide sequence: TGTGCCAGCAGCTTACGGGAGACCCAGTACTTC. Its protein is CASSLRETQYF.

The chain is built from TRBV7-3 and TRBJ1-1; tentative D call: TRBD1 (6 bases). Trimming shortened V by 5 bases and J by 1 base, and 20 bases separated the two germline ends. The germline V gene encodes CDR1 SGHTA and CDR2 FQGTGA. The CDR3 sequence is 17 residues long. CDR3 DNA: TGTGCCAGCAGCCTACACCCCTGGGGGCGAAAGAACACTGAAGCTTTCTTT. Its protein product is CASSLHPWGRKNTEAFF.

The chain employs TRBV19 and TRBJ2-2; no firm D call. The CDR3 consists of 15 residues. Per germline, CDR1 LNHDA and CDR2 SQIVND (reference sequence). Trimming cost V 3 bases and J 2 bases, with 10 bases left between them. The CDR3 coding sequence is TGTGCCAGTAGTATGGTCTACATCAACACCGGGGAGCTGTTTTTT. Its protein is CASSMVYINTGELFF.

The chain is built from TRBV7-6 and TRBJ2-2, with D perhaps being TRBD1 or TRBD2 (5 bases each). The CDR3 runs 15 residues. V shed 0 bases and J shed 0 bases, with 5 bases lying between them. Per the germline V gene, CDR1 is SGHVS and CDR2 is FNYEAQ. The chain's CDR3 is CASSLAGANTGELFF. DNA of the CDR3: TGTGCCAGCAGCTTAGCGGGGGCGAACACCGGGGAGCTGTTTTTT.

This clone was picked up a small number of times. This chain connects TRBV30 to TRBJ1-1, with D unclear. CDR1 is GTSNPN and CDR2 is SVGIG in the germline V gene (reference sequence). The CDR3 is 15 residues long. The V end was cut by 2 bases, the J end by 4 bases, with 17 bases between. DNA of the CDR3: TGTGCCTGGAGTTATCGTCACCCAAGTGGCACTGAAGCTTTCTTT. Protein: CAWSYRHPSGTEAFF.

V usage is TRBV25-1 and J usage is TRBJ2-3; D remains unclear. Per the germline V gene, CDR1 is MGHDK and CDR2 is SYGVNS. The CDR3 covers 16 residues. V was trimmed by 6 bases and J by 1 base, leaving 17 bases between them. CDR3 DNA: TGTGCCAGCAGCGCGAAACCCGGCTCGGGCACAGATACGCAGTATTTT. Its translation is CASSAKPGSGTDTQYF.